This TCR beta chain was sequenced during a study of T cell repertoires in cytomegalovirus infection (dated by TCRdb to between 2019 and 2020). With respect to the entire study: Alongside well-studied HLA-B-restricted epitopes, the peptide stimulations were aimed at recently identified HLA-C-restricted CMV epitopes, whose presentation resists viral immunomodulation. Donor HLA type was relevant to the analysis, because carriage of CMV infection together with the matching HLA type was indicated by public TCR beta signatures. Overall study outcomes, separate from this receptor: In the ex vivo response, HLA-C-restricted CMV-specific TCR beta clonotypes were dominant, and in two of eight donors the single most frequent clonotype came from this HLA-C-restricted group. In both this cohort and an independent cohort of 352 donors, the cumulative frequency of public TCR beta family members distinguished carriers of CMV infection plus the relevant HLA type.

The treatment or condition label corresponds to: in vitro stimulation with specific CMV peptide epitopes to enrich CMV-specific T cells. The germline V gene gives CDR1 as SGHTA and CDR2 as FQGNSA. The CDR3 runs 18 residues from the cysteine to the phenylalanine. Only the CDR3 portion is preserved as DNA: 54 bases, with reading frame beginning at the first base. Relative to germline, V is 0 bases shorter and J is 0 bases shorter, with 12 bases between their ends. Notes on this clonotype: This clone's antigen is unknown. Per-base quality was not reported, and no clone a single base away is much larger than it.

Sequencer: Illumina HiSeq 1500. Clones were called with MiXCR by TCRdb after fastp trimmed the public reads at Q25, and only in-frame beta chains were retained. Rows with one shared CDR3 protein collapse into an entry with the most common genes and DNA. The sample data list 40,000 to 55,000 distinct CDR3 sequences, and roughly 20% of these were observed just once. About a quarter of the sample lies in the top ten. This material consisted of CD8+ T cells from cultured PBMCs, taken from culture after CMV antigen stimulation. Rearrangement joined TRBV7-2 to TRBJ2-6; a weak D assignment points to TRBD2 (5 bases agree). The sequence derives from a human donor in good health (CMV status not recorded). Some clones in this sample may be carry-over from other donors' samples. The CDR3 region reads CASSLASAGLSGANVLTF. The nucleotide sequence is TGTGCCAGCAGCTTAGCGAGTGCAGGACTCTCTGGGGCCAACGTCCTGACTTTC.